This T cell receptor beta chain was profiled in a study of T cells after posttransplantation cyclophosphamide. Study-wide results and limits: Later blood repertoires were often dominated by clones from the donor CD8+ memory compartment.

Produced via immunoSEQ multiplex PCR; TCRdb's table is partial and in-frame only. Of under 4,500 clones listed, about two thirds were seen once; the top ten hold roughly a quarter. For this clone: Antigen: not known.

Peripheral blood was collected from the related graft donor on the marrow donation day. The CDR3 contains 13 residues. Losses at the gene ends were 7 bases for V and 4 bases for J; bases not matched to a gene: 5. Germline lookup yields CDR1 ENHRY and CDR2 SYGVKD. The chain uses TRBV10-3 and TRBJ2-3; 7 nucleotides line up with TRBD1. The TCR was taken from a man between 45 and 60 years old. Sequenced material: memory CD8+ T cells sorted from blood. The CDR3 region is CAINDRDADTQYF. The CDR3 DNA reads as TGTGCCATCAACGACAGGGACGCAGATACGCAGTATTTT.